These 4 T cell receptor beta chains share one sample of origin, sequenced in a study of T cell changes during pregnancy in multiple sclerosis. The data were produced by immunoSEQ multiplex PCR, yet TCRdb's version contains in-frame clones alone and is incomplete. The table has about 110,000 clones, about 90% seen once. The source material was peripheral blood, sampled before pregnancy. These receptors all stem from a female donor with multiple sclerosis, enrolled in a pregnancy study.

This chain connects TRBV7-8 to TRBJ2-5; 7 nucleotides align to TRBD2. CDR1 is SGHVS and CDR2 is FQNEAQ in the germline V gene. The CDR3 is made up of 13 amino acids. V dropped 5 bases and J dropped 5; count of bases not matched to a gene: 5. The CDR3 loop reads CASSPFGGETQYF. DNA of the CDR3: TGTGCCAGCAGCCCCTTCGGGGGGGAGACCCAGTACTTC.

The V and J genes are TRBV4-3 and TRBJ1-2; unclear D gene. Per the germline V gene, CDR1 is LGHNA and CDR2 is YSLEER. The V gene lost 2 bases and the J gene lost 6 bases, with 16 bases spanning the gap. The CDR3 is 15 residues long. In DNA, the CDR3 is TGCGCCAGCAGCCAAATCGAGGGTCTGAGTGATGGCTACACCTTC. Its translation: CASSQIEGLSDGYTF.

This clone has a single count. The CDR3 DNA reads TGTGCCAGCAGCGCAGCGTACCAAGAGACCCAGTACTTC. It specifies CASSAAYQETQYF. The J gene is TRBJ2-5, the V gene TRBV7-2; D is uncertain. V was cut by 5 bases and J by 0 bases, with 7 bases left in between. Germline V gene data show CDR1 as SGHTA and CDR2 as FQGNSA. The CDR3 is 13 amino acids. The entire variable domain, with the rest obtained from reference TRBV7-2 and TRBJ2-5, is as follows: GAGVSQSPSNKVTEKGKDVELRCDPISGHTALYWYRQSLGQGLEFLIYFQGNSAPDKSGLPSDRFSAERTGGSVSTLTIQRTQQEDSAVYLCASSAAYQETQYFGPGTRLLVL.

This clone was observed a single time. The chain uses TRBV5-4 and TRBJ2-1; 9 nucleotides agree with TRBD2. Germline V gene sequence: CDR1 SGHNT, CDR2 YYREEE (reference sequence). The CDR3 spans 16 residues. V lost 0 bases to trimming and J lost 5 bases; unmatched junction nucleotides: 6. The DNA of the CDR3 is TGTGCCAGCAGCTTGGCTAGCGGGGTGGGAGACAATGAGCAGTTCTTC. Translating it yields CASSLASGVGDNEQFF.